The source of this T cell receptor beta chain is a study of T cell changes during pregnancy in multiple sclerosis. TCRdb's table, derived via immunoSEQ multiplex PCR, lists solely in-frame clones and lacks some. The data contain about 31,000 clones, over 75% of them singletons. The V and J ends lost 4 bases and 8 bases, in that order; junction bases with no gene match: 13. This CDR3 region has 16 residues. Germline V lookup: CDR1 SGDLS, CDR2 YYNGEE. The chain recombines TRBV9 with TRBJ2-1; 9 nucleotides align to TRBD2. The specimen was CD8+ T cells from peripheral blood mononuclear cells, collected in the second trimester of pregnancy. The source is a female donor with multiple sclerosis, enrolled in a pregnancy study. This CDR3 reads CASSPPGSGRLDEQFF. In DNA, the CDR3 is TGTGCCAGCAGCCCTCCTGGTAGCGGGAGACTCGATGAGCAGTTCTTC.